This T cell receptor beta chain was profiled in a study of blood T cells in healthy people across ages. Notes on the study in general: Estimates of diversity drawn from one million T cells were considered underestimates.

Primed by a sample-barcoded 5' primer and a J-beta primer mix, a second PCR proceeded for 7 to 11 cycles. MiXCR, run by TCRdb on the 5' RACE reads, gives a single entry per CDR3 protein. The sample consists of about 2 million distinct CDR3 sequences, about 49% of them appearing once. The CDR3 is 15 residues long. The V and J ends lost 3 bases and 2 bases respectively, with 12 bases between them. Germline V lookup: CDR1 SEHNR, CDR2 FQNEAQ (reference sequence). For this clonotype: What it recognizes is unknown.

Aged roughly 6 to 90, donors were systemically healthy Caucasians from Russia. The study isolated at least 6.5 million PBMCs from each sample. This sequence joins TRBV7-9 and TRBJ2-3; weak D call: TRBD1 (6 bases). This clonotype originated in a middle-aged woman in good health. The source material was blood. The CDR3 here is CASSLSQGITDTQYF. In DNA, the CDR3 is TGTGCCAGCAGCTTGTCACAGGGTATCACAGATACGCAGTATTTT. The full variable domain, with the rest looked up from reference TRBV7-9 and TRBJ2-3, is DTGVSQNPRHKITKRGQNVTFRCDPISEHNRLYWYRQTLGQGPEFLTYFQNEAQLEKSRLLSDRFSAERPKGSFSTLEIQRTEQGDSAMYLCASSLSQGITDTQYFGPGTRLTVL.